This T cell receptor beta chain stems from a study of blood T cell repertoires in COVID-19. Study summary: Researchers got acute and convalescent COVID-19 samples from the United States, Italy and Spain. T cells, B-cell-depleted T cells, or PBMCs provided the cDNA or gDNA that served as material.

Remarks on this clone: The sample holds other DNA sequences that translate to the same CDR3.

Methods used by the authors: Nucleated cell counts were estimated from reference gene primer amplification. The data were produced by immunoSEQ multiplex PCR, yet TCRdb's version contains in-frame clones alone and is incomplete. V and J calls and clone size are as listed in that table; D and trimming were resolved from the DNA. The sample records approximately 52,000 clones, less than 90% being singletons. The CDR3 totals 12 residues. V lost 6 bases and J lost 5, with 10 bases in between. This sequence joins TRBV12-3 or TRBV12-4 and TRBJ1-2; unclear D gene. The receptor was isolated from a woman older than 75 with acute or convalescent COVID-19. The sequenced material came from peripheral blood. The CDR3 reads CASSRQVYGYTF. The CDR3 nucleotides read TGTGCCAGCAGCCGCCAGGTGTATGGCTACACCTTC.